What follows are 4 T cell receptor beta chains derived from one specimen sequenced in a study of T cell repertoires in aging, cancer and after chemotherapy. Multiplex touch-down PCR with TRB-A/B primers amplified rearranged V-D-J TRB sequences. TCRdb reprocessed the multiplex PCR reads with MiXCR, giving one entry per CDR3 protein. The sample records around 10,000 distinct CDR3 sequences, roughly a third being singletons. Amplification of TCR beta used genomic DNA extracted from peripheral blood. Input material: blood. Receptors were obtained from a human donor in good health.

This clonotype was observed a handful of times. V is TRBV30 and J is TRBJ1-6; possibly TRBD1 for D (5 bases). This CDR3 is 15 amino acids long. Germline assignment: CDR1 GTSNPN and CDR2 SVGIG (reference sequence). Trimming took off 7 bases at V and 0 bases at J, with 13 bases between the two ends. CDR3: CASHGTSSYNSPLHF. CDR3 coding DNA: TGTGCCTCTCACGGGACTAGCTCCTATAATTCACCCCTCCACTTT.

The sample holds a few counts of this clonotype. This rearrangement joins TRBV19 to TRBJ2-3; the match to TRBD2 covers 7 bases. CDR1 LNHDA and CDR2 SQIVND come from the germline V gene (reference sequence). This CDR3 comprises 15 residues. The J segment lost 0 bases and the V segment lost 9 bases, leaving 9 bases of the junction unmatched. DNA of the CDR3: TGTGCCAGCTCTACTAGCGCTACTAGCACAGATACGCAGTATTTT. This sequence encodes CASSTSATSTDTQYF. Filled out from reference TRBV19 and TRBJ2-3, the complete variable domain reads DGGITQSPKYLFRKEGQNVTLSCEQNLNHDAMYWYRQDPGQGLRLIYYSQIVNDFQKGDIAEGYSVSREKKESFPLTVTSAQKNPTAFYLCASSTSATSTDTQYFGPGTRLTVL.

The chain carries TRBV27 and TRBJ1-2; D not certain. Germline CDR1 reads MNHEY; CDR2 reads SMNVEV (reference sequence). The ends were cut back, 5 bases at V and 7 bases at J, with 11 bases in the middle. This CDR3 spans 12 amino acids. The CDR3 is CASSMGSSGYTF. Written as DNA, the CDR3 is TGTGCCAGCAGTATGGGGAGTTCTGGCTACACCTTC.

A few counts support this clonotype. The chain combines TRBV6-2 or TRBV6-3 with TRBJ2-6; D is unresolved. Trimming removed 10 bases at V and 1 base at J, with 11 bases between. The CDR3 totals 14 residues. The germline gives CDR1 MNHEY, CDR2 SVGEGT. The CDR3 sequence: CATVGVSGANVLTF. The CDR3 bases are TGTGCCACCGTCGGAGTGTCTGGGGCCAACGTCCTGACTTTC.